The 21 T cell receptor beta chains below all came from one sample that was sequenced in a study of blood T cell repertoires in COVID-19. TCRdb's copy holds only in-frame clones and misses some; the assay was immunoSEQ multiplex PCR. Among under 200,000 clones listed, nearly 90% were seen once. The sample taken for sequencing was peripheral blood. All receptors come from a man in his sixties with active or convalescent COVID-19.

The chain carries TRBV5-4 and TRBJ2-3; 7 bases align to TRBD1. The CDR3 is 15 residues long. Germline CDR1 reads SGHNT; CDR2 reads YYREEE (reference sequence). The J segment lost 1 base and the V segment lost 0 bases, leaving 2 bases of the junction unmatched. The CDR3 spells CASSLGQGGTDTQYF. The CDR3, as DNA: TGTGCCAGCAGCTTGGGACAGGGTGGCACAGATACGCAGTATTTT.

V and J are TRBV7-8 and TRBJ2-2; TRBD2 matches at 9 bases. Germline values: CDR1 SGHVS, CDR2 FQNEAQ. The CDR3 is 16 residues long. The ends lost 5 bases at V and 5 bases at J; junction bases unmatched: 9. The CDR3 DNA follows: TGTGCCAGCAGCCCTCTGACTAGCGGTGGAACCGGGGAGCTGTTTTTT. This codes for CASSPLTSGGTGELFF.

This clone is a singleton in its sample. The chain recombines TRBV7-3 with TRBJ2-5; no clear D. V shed 4 bases and J shed 7 bases, with 10 bases lying between them. The V gene's germline CDR1 is SGHTA and CDR2 FQGTGA. The CDR3 spans 12 residues. CDR3 coding DNA: TGTGCCAGCAGCTCCGATTCCGGGACCCAGTACTTC. Amino acid sequence: CASSSDSGTQYF.

The genes are TRBV6-2 or TRBV6-3 and TRBJ1-5, with a weak D call TRBD1 (5 bases). CDR1 and CDR2 from the germline V gene are MNHEY and SVGEGT. The CDR3 consists of 16 residues. Trimming removed 4 bases from V and 7 bases from J, with 20 bases in between. The DNA for the CDR3 is TGTGCCAGCAGTTCGGGACTCCAGAACCAAGGACAGCCCCAGCATTTT. Its protein is CASSSGLQNQGQPQHF.

Concerning this clone itself: The identical CDR3 is also encoded by other nucleotide sequences in the sample. CDR3 nucleotides: TGTGCCAGCAGCTTGACAGGGAACATGAACACTGAAGCTTTCTTT. It codes for CASSLTGNMNTEAFF. This chain uses TRBV7-2 with TRBJ1-1, with 7 bases aligning to TRBD1. J lost 0 bases, V lost 3 bases, and 4 bases had no gene match. Per the germline V gene, CDR1 is SGHTA and CDR2 is FQGNSA. The CDR3 sequence is 15 residues long.

This sequence joins TRBV7-8 and TRBJ1-2; D might be TRBD1 (5 bases). The germline gives CDR1 SGHVS, CDR2 FQNEAQ. This CDR3 contains 13 residues. V lost 4 bases and J lost 4, with 10 bases in between. The CDR3 DNA is TGTGCCAGCAGCTCCTCAGGGTTCTATGGCTACACCTTC. This gives the protein CASSSSGFYGYTF. Full variable domain (remainder filled in from reference TRBV7-8 and TRBJ1-2): GAGVSQSPRYKVAKRGQDVALRCDPISGHVSLFWYQQALGQGPEFLTYFQNEAQLDKSGLPSDRFFAERPEGSVSTLKIQRTQQEDSAVYLCASSSSGFYGYTFGSGTRLTVV.

V and J are TRBV7-3 and TRBJ2-1; 7 positions match TRBD2. This CDR3 has 11 amino acids. Losses at the gene ends were 3 bases for V and 13 bases for J; bases not matched to a gene: 3. Germline assignment: CDR1 SGHTA and CDR2 FQGTGA. The CDR3 protein is CASSFGTNQFF. As DNA, the CDR3 is TGTGCCAGCAGCTTTGGGACTAATCAGTTCTTC.

The rearrangement joins TRBV9 to TRBJ1-1; 11 bases align to TRBD1. The CDR3 is made up of 14 amino acids. Germline values: CDR1 SGDLS, CDR2 YYNGEE. The V segment lost 3 bases and the J segment 5 bases; nucleotides outside the gene matches: 3. CDR3 residues: CASSAGQGATEAFF. CDR3 nucleotide sequence: TGTGCCAGCAGCGCTGGACAGGGGGCGACTGAAGCTTTCTTT.

The genes are TRBV5-1 and TRBJ1-2, with no clear D. From germline, CDR1 is SGHRS and CDR2 YFSETQ. The germline V and J ends were trimmed by 0 bases and 4 bases, with 10 bases remaining between them. The CDR3 loop spans 14 amino acids. The CDR3 region is CASSLAREFYGYTF. The CDR3 DNA reads TGCGCCAGCAGCTTGGCGCGAGAGTTCTATGGCTACACCTTC.

CDR3 DNA: TGTGCCAGCAGTGAAGCGCTTCATCTGGGAGGATCCTCCTACAATGAGCAGTTCTTC. It encodes CASSEALHLGGSSYNEQFF. This sequence joins TRBV6-1 and TRBJ2-1, with D maybe TRBD2 (6 bases). Germline V gene sequence: CDR1 MNHNS, CDR2 SASEGT. The germline V and J ends were trimmed by 0 bases and 0 bases, with 18 bases remaining between them. The CDR3 is 19 residues long.

V gene TRBV28 combines with J gene TRBJ2-3; 8 bases line up with TRBD2. V was clipped by 5 bases and J by 4 bases; unmatched bases: 8. The germline V gene encodes CDR1 MDHEN and CDR2 SYDVKM. The CDR3 sequence is 15 residues long. In DNA, the CDR3 is TGTGCCAGCAGTCGTCTGGAGCGGGGGTCAGATACGCAGTATTTT. The encoded protein is CASSRLERGSDTQYF.

The chain links TRBV18 to TRBJ2-3, with 9 bases lining up with TRBD1. Per the germline V gene, CDR1 is KGHSH and CDR2 is LQKENI. V dropped 1 base and J dropped 3; count of bases not matched to a gene: 2. This CDR3 is 15 amino acids long. CDR3 loop: CASSPRTGETDTQYF. CDR3 DNA sequence: TGTGCCAGCTCACCACGGACAGGGGAGACAGATACGCAGTATTTT.

V and J are TRBV5-6 and TRBJ1-5; D unresolved. Germline lookup yields CDR1 SGHDT and CDR2 YYEEEE. This CDR3 spans 15 amino acids. Between the trimmed V and J ends, which lost 1 base and 1 base, there was a span of 9 bases. The CDR3 protein is CASSLSIRSNQPQHF. In DNA, the CDR3 is TGTGCCAGCAGCTTGTCTATCAGGAGCAATCAGCCCCAGCATTTT. Using reference TRBV5-6 and TRBJ1-5 for the parts outside the CDR3, the full variable domain is DAGVTQSPTHLIKTRGQQVTLRCSPKSGHDTVSWYQQALGQGPQFIFQYYEEEERQRGNFPDRFSGHQFPNYSSELNVNALLLGDSALYLCASSLSIRSNQPQHFGDGTRLSIL.

The gene calls are TRBV6-1 and TRBJ2-1, with 9 positions matching TRBD1. This CDR3 region has 15 residues. Germline lookup yields CDR1 MNHNS and CDR2 SASEGT. The junction had 7 bases not matched to a gene; V was cut back by 2 bases and J by 8 bases. CDR3 protein: CASSERDRVVDEQFF. CDR3 DNA sequence: TGTGCCAGCAGTGAAAGGGACAGGGTGGTTGATGAGCAGTTCTTC.

This clone was seen only a few times. V and J are TRBV19 and TRBJ2-1, with 11 bases lining up with TRBD2. CDR1 and CDR2 from the germline V gene are LNHDA and SQIVND (reference sequence). The CDR3 contains 15 residues. V shed 2 bases and J 7 bases; nucleotides not matched to a gene: 4. The CDR3 DNA reads TGTGCCAGTAGTATATCTAGCGGGGGGAAGAATGAGCAGTTCTTC. Its protein is CASSISSGGKNEQFF.

The genes are TRBV2 and TRBJ2-1; the D gene is possibly TRBD2 (6 bases). The CDR3 covers 15 residues. V was trimmed by 2 bases and J by 0 bases, leaving 8 bases between them. CDR1 is SNHLY and CDR2 is FYNNEI in the germline V gene. CDR3 loop: CASSEWGDSYNEQFF. The CDR3 DNA sequence: TGTGCCAGCAGTGAATGGGGGGACTCCTACAATGAGCAGTTCTTC.

This rearrangement joins TRBV5-1 to TRBJ1-1, with TRBD1 matching 9 bases. In germline, CDR1 is SGHRS, CDR2 YFSETQ. The length of the CDR3 is 16 residues. V lost 2 bases, J lost 0 bases, and 5 bases stayed unmatched. The chain's CDR3 is CASSFIGQGLNTEAFF. As DNA, the CDR3 is TGCGCCAGCAGCTTTATAGGACAGGGGCTGAACACTGAAGCTTTCTTT. Together with reference TRBV5-1 and TRBJ1-1, the CDR3 gives the full variable domain: KAGVTQTPRYLIKTRGQQVTLSCSPISGHRSVSWYQQTPGQGLQFLFEYFSETQRNKGNFPGRFSGRQFSNSRSEMNVSTLELGDSALYLCASSFIGQGLNTEAFFGQGTRLTVV.

The V call is TRBV12-3 or TRBV12-4, the J call TRBJ1-4; D uncertain. The CDR3 extends over 13 amino acids. The germline V and J ends were trimmed by 3 bases and 7 bases, with 9 bases remaining between them. The CDR3 coding sequence is TGTGCCAGCAGTTTTTTCGGGTTTGAAAAACTGTTTTTT. As protein: CASSFFGFEKLFF.

The chain is built from TRBV10-3 and TRBJ1-1, with D perhaps TRBD1 (5 bases). The V end lost 0 bases, the J end lost 4 bases, and 15 bases lay between the germline ends. The CDR3 is 16 residues long. From germline, CDR1 is ENHRY and CDR2 SYGVKD. The CDR3 DNA reads TGTGCCATCAGTGAGTCGAATCAGGGTCAAAGCACTGAAGCTTTCTTT. The encoded protein is CAISESNQGQSTEAFF.

This clone was detected once. The chain recombines TRBV5-4 with TRBJ2-1; 10 nucleotides line up with TRBD1. The germline CDR1 and CDR2 sequences are SGHNT and YYREEE (reference sequence). V shed 4 bases, J shed 7 bases, and the junction held 8 bases outside the gene matches. The CDR3 extends over 15 amino acids. The CDR3 spells CASSPRDRGLNEQFF. CDR3 coding DNA: TGTGCCAGCAGCCCCCGGGACAGGGGTTTGAATGAGCAGTTCTTC.

The chain combines TRBV24-1 with TRBJ2-2, with 10 bases that match TRBD1. V lost 3 bases and J lost 3; bases outside the gene matches: 3. Germline CDR1 KGHDR, CDR2 SFDVKD. This CDR3 spans 16 amino acids. CDR3 bases: TGTGCCACCAGTGATCCAGGGACAGGGGACACCGGGGAGCTGTTTTTT. This sequence encodes CATSDPGTGDTGELFF.